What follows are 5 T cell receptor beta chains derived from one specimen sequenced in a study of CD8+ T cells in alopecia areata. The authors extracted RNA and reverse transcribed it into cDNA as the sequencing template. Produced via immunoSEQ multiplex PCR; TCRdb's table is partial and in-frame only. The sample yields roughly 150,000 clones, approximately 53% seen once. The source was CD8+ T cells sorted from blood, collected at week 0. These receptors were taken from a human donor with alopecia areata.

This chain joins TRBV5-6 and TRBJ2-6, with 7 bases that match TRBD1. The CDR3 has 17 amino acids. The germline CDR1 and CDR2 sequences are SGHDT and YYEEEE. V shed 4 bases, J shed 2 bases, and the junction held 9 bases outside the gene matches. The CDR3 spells CASSTFRQGAGANVLTF. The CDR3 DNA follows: TGTGCCAGCAGCACATTTAGACAGGGAGCTGGGGCCAACGTCCTGACTTTC.

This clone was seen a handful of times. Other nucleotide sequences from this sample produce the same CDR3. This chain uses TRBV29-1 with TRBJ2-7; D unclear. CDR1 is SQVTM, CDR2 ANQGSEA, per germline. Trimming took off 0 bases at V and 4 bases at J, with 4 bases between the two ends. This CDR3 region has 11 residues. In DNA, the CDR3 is TGCAGCGTTGAAGATCGGTACGAGCAGTACTTC. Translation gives CSVEDRYEQYF.

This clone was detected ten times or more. CDR3 nucleotides: TGTGCCAGCAGCTTAGCCTCCAATCTGGGATTCGCTAACATTCAGTACTTC. This translates into CASSLASNLGFANIQYF. The rearrangement joins TRBV11-2 to TRBJ2-4; the D is unclear. The CDR3 consists of 17 residues. V lost 1 base, J lost 7 bases, and 20 bases lay in between. The germline CDR1 and CDR2 sequences are SGHAT and FQNNGV.

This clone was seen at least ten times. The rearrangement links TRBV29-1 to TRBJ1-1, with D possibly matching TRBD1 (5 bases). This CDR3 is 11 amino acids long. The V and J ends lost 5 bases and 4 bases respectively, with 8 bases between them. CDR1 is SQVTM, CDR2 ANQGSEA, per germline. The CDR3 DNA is TGCAGCGTTTCAGGGACCACTGAAGCTTTCTTT. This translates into CSVSGTTEAFF.

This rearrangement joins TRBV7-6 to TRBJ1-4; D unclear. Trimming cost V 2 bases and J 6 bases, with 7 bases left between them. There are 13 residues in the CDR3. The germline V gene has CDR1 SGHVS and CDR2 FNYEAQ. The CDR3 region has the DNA TGTGCCAGCAGCTTAAAGAGGGATGAAAAACTGTTTTTT. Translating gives CASSLKRDEKLFF.